This TCR beta chain emerged from a study of CD8 T cells in Susac syndrome. An input of about 0.5 to 1 ug of RNA was subjected to reverse transcription using random hexamers. The immunoSEQ assay covered 54 Vbeta and 13 Jbeta segments for CDR3. TCRdb redid the calling of the immunoSEQ multiplex PCR reads with MiXCR, one entry per CDR3 protein. The sample holds about 180,000 distinct CDR3 sequences; about 93% are singletons and the top ten take 0.09% to 0.1%. This CDR3 is built from 12 residues. Germline CDR1 and CDR2: SQVTM and ANQGSEA. Trimming took off 3 bases at V and 0 bases at J, with 5 bases between the two ends.

The sequencing input was CD4+ T cells from PBMCs. The chain combines TRBV29-1 with TRBJ1-1; D uncertain. The source is a human donor with Susac syndrome. The CDR3 spells CSVDGLNTEAFF. As DNA, the CDR3 is TGCAGCGTTGATGGGTTGAACACTGAAGCTTTCTTT.